Below, one TCR beta chain is given with its context. It has no known antigen specificity. This sample stems from a study of cytomegalovirus exposure and HLA in healthy donors (dated by TCRdb to about 2017). As for the study more broadly: An earlier analysis of roughly 500 of the donors reported 276 Gb of sequence data and roughly 120 million unique TCR beta sequences obtained from about 170 million T cells. In the later analysis, no new phenotypic data were used to find candidate immune exposures; instead, reliance was placed on TCR beta sequences and their occurrence across donors. Donor age, sex, ethnicity and CMV serostatus were compiled together with the repertoire data. The number of donors typed differed by locus, with about 629-640 for A, B, C, DRB1 and DQB1, more than 500 for DQA1, 600 to 610 for DPA1, and 450 to 480 for DPB1. A later analysis re-examined previously published TCR beta repertoires from about 670 donors and added high-resolution HLA genotyping to investigate patterns of TCR occurrence. The study profiled the T cell repertoires of hundreds of subjects by immunosequencing and related them to cytomegalovirus serostatus. The study aimed to test whether signatures of past pathogen exposure could be identified by cataloging public T cell receptors. Roughly five DR-DQ haplotypes were handled as single units for association and clustering because linkage in the cohort was strong. A separate validation cohort of roughly 120 different subjects was used in addition to the approximately 610-subject first cohort. High-throughput TCR immunosequencing, statistical association of individual TCRs with disease status, and machine learning were combined to predict cytomegalovirus infection status. A later genetic analysis took genome-wide SNP genotypes for about 65% of the 666 donors and used that subset as a discovery cohort. On average, roughly 250,000 unique TCR beta nucleotide sequences were sequenced per donor among roughly 430 genotyped donors of the cohort, with approximately 18% of those sequences being non-productive. An earlier analysis of nearly 600 of the donors applied high-throughput TCR beta sequencing to assess whether each TCR beta V gene segment acted as functional or pseudogenic. HLA typing included class I and class II loci at four-digit resolution. An early release covering some 640 HLA-typed donors comprised 250 to 350 gigabases of sequencing data and roughly 85 million unique TCR sequences. All discovery cohort repertoires had been generated using a single sequencing platform. The genetic ancestry cluster associated with self-reported Caucasian donors included roughly four fifths of the roughly 410 genotyped donors. Beyond this particular receptor, the publication reports: A later analysis associated 16,951 TCR beta sequences with specific HLA alleles at a false discovery rate of 0.05. Strong co-occurrence of HLA alleles, especially DR and DQ, made assigning TCR associations to individual alleles difficult. A later genetic analysis associated a missense DCLRE1C variant with V-gene and J-gene trimming of TCR beta chains, and an independent cohort replicated the association. The authors suggested that the approach could potentially be generalized to other disease states and immunological phenotypes. Cytomegalovirus status was reported to be diagnosed by the classifier with high specificity and sensitivity in both the original and validation cohorts. In vitro tests confirmed that three of the cytomegalovirus-associated TCR beta chains recognize cytomegalovirus antigens. The study gave a list of some 150 TCR beta chains associated with cytomegalovirus. For the cohort, immune exposure information was limited to CMV serostatus. Because the 87-base-pair reads could not distinguish some IMGT-functional V segments, including TRBV6-2 and TRBV6-3, those segments were excluded. Because HLA typing was missing for some donors at each locus, association tests included only the typed subset. In a later analysis, most CMV-associated TCR beta chains were found to appear HLA-restricted, with HLA associations seemingly driven largely by CMV exposure. A later genetic analysis reported fewer N-insertions in productive TCRs among donors in an Asian-associated ancestry cluster than the roughly 670-donor mean. In a later analysis, HLA-associated TCR beta chains showed more clonal expansion and lower generation probabilities than non-associated chains that were equally common. A further reported finding was that TCR beta sequences accurately predicted the HLA-A and HLA-B alleles for most subjects in the first cohort. Only TCR beta chains were sequenced in this cohort, and the absence of alpha or paired-chain data limited detectable features. The presence/absence analyses assumed that sequencing depth was roughly uniform across donors, and that assumption may not be true. The earlier analysis of nearly 600 of the donors excluded approximately 15 rarely observed V segments, including chromosome 9 orphons, because counts were too low. In an earlier analysis of 587 of the donors, most TCR beta V segments appeared in productive rearrangements about 90% or about 30% of the time, broadly matching IMGT annotations. In a later analysis, TCR association rates were found to vary across HLA loci, with the most associated TCRs seen for DRB1 alleles and the fewest for HLA-C alleles. The sequencing pipeline was judged likely to have produced a cluster of highly shared sequence variants as a technical artifact. Most TCR sequences were seen in very few donors, while some public TCRs were found in many individuals. In a later analysis, several top co-occurrence clusters were reported to appear linked to parvovirus B19, influenza, CMV and Epstein-Barr virus. Correlated functional status among segregating V segments might be attributable to linkage disequilibrium, but an unknown experimental factor could not be ruled out.

The CDR3 covers 14 residues, taking in both the cysteine and the phenylalanine. The kept DNA is CDR3 alone, 42 bases in frame from the first base. From a lookup of the germline V gene, CDR1 and CDR2 are SGHDT and YYEEEE. V and J are trimmed by 6 bases and 3 bases, and the gene matches miss 8 bases of the junction. Library construction relied on the immunoSEQ multiplex PCR assay. The multiplex PCR relied on a mix of 60 forward primers for TCR Vbeta segments and 13 reverse primers for TCR Jbeta segments. The CDR3 region of rearranged TCR beta genes was amplified from genomic DNA by a multiplex PCR assay. Amplified TCR beta libraries were sequenced as 87-base-pair reads on the Illumina HiSeq System. Regarding the original processing steps: Across the 600 to 700 repertoires, a later analysis counted about 81 million unique TCR beta chains, roughly 11 million of which were shared by at least two donors. Raw reads were error-corrected and collapsed into unique sequences with a nearest-neighbor algorithm that merged closely related sequences to remove PCR and sequencing errors. To assign V, D and J gene segments, CDR3 sequences were aligned to IMGT reference sequences. For a sequence to be retained, at least a six-nucleotide match to both a V gene segment and a J gene segment was required. A rearrangement counted as productive if the CDR3 had no stop codons and remained in frame with V and J, and every other rearrangement counted as non-productive. CDR3 was defined according to IMGT convention as the region running from the second conserved V-encoded cysteine to the conserved J-encoded phenylalanine. Sequences without an unambiguous match to a single V gene segment were excluded from the earlier analysis of about 600 of the donors. An earlier analysis of 587 of the donors called V segments functional above 56.7% productive rearrangements and segregating when the between-donor standard deviation exceeded 5%. A statistical classification framework was developed to diagnose cytomegalovirus status using the catalog of TCR beta chain sequences. In a later analysis, V and J genes were assigned by comparing TCR nucleotide sequences against IMGT/GENE-DB human TR gene sequences. In a later analysis, CDR3 sequences and most-parsimonious VDJ recombination scenarios were assigned using the TCRdist pipeline. A later analysis defined each TCR beta chain by its CDR3 amino acid sequence plus V-gene family, and excluded reads lacking a unique V-gene family. A later analysis removed several hundred highly shared, low-generation-probability nucleotide sequences to deal with suspected cross-contamination and a sequencing artifact. For each public chain, a later analysis derived a clonal expansion index from normalized ranks of inferred template counts within each repertoire. Generation probabilities in a later analysis came from a VDJ recombination model fitted to out-of-frame rearrangements, and those results were checked against IGoR. A later analysis scored TCR-TCR, TCR-HLA and TCR-CMV co-occurrence with hypergeometric tests, applying a repertoire-size bias correction to TCR pairs. A later analysis estimated false discovery rates by permuting HLA or CMV assignments 20 times. In a later analysis, co-occurring TCRs were grouped using DBSCAN, and TCRdist sequence similarity was added for clustering within HLA-allele-positive subsets. Co-occurrence clustering excluded repertoires with fewer than 30,000 or more than 120,000 public chains, plus five with anomalous nucleotide sharing. This is the immuneACCESS table as TCRdb keeps it, with only in-frame sequences that have V and J called. A part of the clones is gone; compared with another copy, unresolved V genes explain less than half, and the rest is unexplained. The V and J calls and clone size were taken over from that table, and D and trimming were inferred from the DNA. The table for this sample shows some 110,000 clones. The leading ten clones occupy around 7% of the sample.

The cohort comprised hundreds of healthy bone marrow donors. Cohort members were all nominally healthy when sampled, although unrecorded immune exposures were likely present. The donor tested CMV seropositive, placing the donor among the 290 or so seropositive members of the cohort. Every donor gave a peripheral blood sample, and the peripheral blood mononuclear cells from that sample were used for TCR beta sequencing. The Qiagen DNeasy Blood Extraction Kit was used to extract genomic DNA from the blood cell samples. The sequencing sample was made of PBMCs. The receptor was isolated from a man aged 40-50 years in good health and CMV-seropositive. The rearranged segments are TRBV5-6 and TRBJ2-7, with 8 junctional bases fitting TRBD1. The CDR3 has the sequence CASTIGQGGYEQYF. The DNA sequence is TGTGCCAGCACCATTGGACAGGGAGGCTACGAGCAGTACTTC.